This is a list of T cell receptor beta chains from one sample in a study of blood T cell repertoires in COVID-19. The method was immunoSEQ multiplex PCR; TCRdb's version includes in-frame clones alone and lacks a portion of them. This sample yields about 40,000 clones, of which more than 75% are seen a single time; more than 12% belongs to the top ten. The specimen sequenced was peripheral blood. Receptors originate from a man between 50 and 59 years old with active or convalescent COVID-19. CDR3s include the opening cysteine and the closing phenylalanine or tryptophan. The D gene is left open where the match is weak. Clone size, where shown, is once, few, many, or a class for clones that have expanded.

TRBV6-1,once,TRBJ2-5,-,TGTGCCAGCAGTGAACACAGTTTCATCGGGACCCAGTACTTC,CASSEHSFIGTQYF
TRBV5-4,-,TRBJ1-4,-,TGTGCCAGCAGCGGCGACAGCAATGCTAATGAAAAACTGTTTTTT,CASSGDSNANEKLFF
TRBV29-1,-,TRBJ2-7,TRBD1,TGCAGCGTTGAAAGGACAGGGCCTCTCTACGAGCAGTACTTC,CSVERTGPLYEQYF
TRBV6-1,-,TRBJ1-5,-,TGTGCCAGCAGTGAATCGGGGGGACGAGAGCAGCCCCAGCATTTT,CASSESGGREQPQHF
TRBV3-1/TRBV3-2,-,TRBJ1-2,-,TGTGCCAGCAGCCCCCGACAGGTTCAGTCGGATGGCTACACCTTC,CASSPRQVQSDGYTF
TRBV6-1,once,TRBJ1-2,-,TGTGCCAGCAGTGAGCGGCGGAACTATGGCTACACCTTC,CASSERRNYGYTF
TRBV19,-,TRBJ2-2,TRBD2,TGTGCCAGTAGTATGGGACTAGCGAACACCGGGGAGCTGTTTTTT,CASSMGLANTGELFF
TRBV2,once,TRBJ1-5,-,TGTGCCAGCAGTTATAGGACAGATCAGCCCCAGCATTTT,CASSYRTDQPQHF
TRBV7-2,-,TRBJ2-5,TRBD2,TGTGCCAGCAGCTTAAATGGACTAGCAAGGGGGTACCAAGAGACCCAGTACTTC,CASSLNGLARGYQETQYF
TRBV9,-,TRBJ1-2,TRBD1,TGTGCCAGCAGCGTAGCGGGACAGGGGGCGAGTGGCTACACCTTC,CASSVAGQGASGYTF
TRBV2,few,TRBJ1-1,-,TGTGCCAGCAGTCCTCCCAGGAGACAGGAGAACACTGAAGCTTTCTTT,CASSPPRRQENTEAFF
TRBV28,-,TRBJ1-4,-,TGTGCCAGCAGTTTAGGAGGGTCGAAGGAAAAACTGTTTTTT,CASSLGGSKEKLFF
TRBV2,-,TRBJ1-2,-,TGTGCCAGCAGCTTAAAAAAGGGGTCGGGCTACACCTTC,CASSLKKGSGYTF
TRBV5-6,-,TRBJ2-3,-,TGTGCCAGCAGTCGGGGAGCTAGCACAGATACGCAGTATTTT,CASSRGASTDTQYF
TRBV5-4,-,TRBJ2-7,TRBD1,TGTGCCAGCAGCGGGGACAGGGCCCACGAGCAGTACTTC,CASSGDRAHEQYF
TRBV11-3,once,TRBJ2-3,-,TGTGCCAGCAGCTTAGATAGTCACAGGTCCAGCACAGATACGCAGTATTTT,CASSLDSHRSSTDTQYF
TRBV5-8,-,TRBJ1-1,-,TGTGCCAGCAGCCGGGCCCGGGGGGGGACTGAAGCTTTCTTT,CASSRARGGTEAFF
TRBV6-5,-,TRBJ2-2,TRBD2,TGTGCCAGCATACTAGCGGGGGAGATCACCGGGGAGCTGTTTTTT,CASILAGEITGELFF
TRBV3-1/TRBV3-2,-,TRBJ1-2,-,TGTGCCAGCAGTCCCAGACAGGATTCCAACTATGGCTACACCTTC,CASSPRQDSNYGYTF
TRBV9,-,TRBJ1-2,TRBD1,TGTGCCAGCAACCAGGGGGGTTCGAACTATGGCTACACCTTC,CASNQGGSNYGYTF
TRBV7-6,-,TRBJ2-6,-,TGTGCCAGCAGCTTAGGCGGAGCTGGGGCCAACGTCCTGACTTTC,CASSLGGAGANVLTF
TRBV29-1,-,TRBJ2-7,TRBD2,TGCAGCGTTAGAATAGCGGGGGGGCCCTACGAGCAGTACTTC,CSVRIAGGPYEQYF
TRBV14,-,TRBJ2-2,-,TGTGCCAGCAGCCAAGATATAGGGGGATACACCGGGGAGCTGTTTTTT,CASSQDIGGYTGELFF
TRBV6-5,few,TRBJ2-5,TRBD2,TGTGCCAGCAGCTCCTCCGGGACTAGGGGGGAGACCCAGTACTTC,CASSSSGTRGETQYF
TRBV12-3/TRBV12-4,-,TRBJ1-2,-,TGTGCCAGCACCAAGGGGGTCGGCTATGGCTACACCTTC,CASTKGVGYGYTF
TRBV19,once,TRBJ1-1,-,TGTGCCAGTAAAGCAGGAGCCCGGGGTGAAGCTTTCTTT,CASKAGARGEAFF
TRBV19,-,TRBJ1-3,-,TGTGCCAGTAGTACCCCCCCTGGGGGCGATGGAAACACCATATATTTT,CASSTPPGGDGNTIYF
TRBV14,-,TRBJ1-6,-,TGTGCCAGCAGCCAATATCCCCGGGATTCACCCCTCCACTTT,CASSQYPRDSPLHF
TRBV21-1,-,TRBJ1-1,-,TGTGCCAGCACCTCGGCGGGGGAGAAGAGGAACACTGAAGCTTTCTTT,CASTSAGEKRNTEAFF
TRBV25-1,-,TRBJ1-1,TRBD1,TGTGCCAGCGAGGGGGCCAGGGAAGCTTTCTTT,CASEGAREAFF
TRBV4-1,-,TRBJ1-2,-,TGCGCCAGCAGCCCCCGGGGGGAGTATGGCTACACCTTC,CASSPRGEYGYTF
TRBV5-1,-,TRBJ2-7,TRBD2,TGCGCCAGCAGCTACGGGACACTAAGCACTAGCGGGGGCCCCTACGAGCAGTACTTC,CASSYGTLSTSGGPYEQYF
TRBV6-5,-,TRBJ1-2,TRBD1,TGTGCCAGCAGCTCCTCAGGGGGCCGTGACTATGGCTACACCTTC,CASSSSGGRDYGYTF
TRBV2,-,TRBJ1-6,TRBD1,TGTGCCAGCAGTGAGTCGGCAGGGGGCTCCTATAATTCACCCCTCCACTTT,CASSESAGGSYNSPLHF
TRBV6-1,once,TRBJ2-7,TRBD2,TGTGCCAGCAGTGAAGCTGTCCTAGCGGGGGAGATCTACGAGCAGTACTTC,CASSEAVLAGEIYEQYF
TRBV9,-,TRBJ2-7,TRBD2,TGTGCCAGCAGCCAGCTAGCGGGAGCCTACGAGCAGTACTTC,CASSQLAGAYEQYF
TRBV7-2,-,TRBJ2-2,TRBD1,TGTGCCAGCAGCGTTACCGGGACAGGGTCCACCGGGGAGCTGTTTTTT,CASSVTGTGSTGELFF
TRBV15,once,TRBJ2-7,TRBD1,TGTGCCACCAGCAGCCGGGACAGGGGGCCCGAGCAGTACTTC,CATSSRDRGPEQYF
TRBV6-6,-,TRBJ1-5,-,TGTGCCAGCAGTTGGAGCCAGGGTGTGCTGCCCCAGCATTTT,CASSWSQGVLPQHF
TRBV18,-,TRBJ2-3,-,TGTGCCAGCTCACCAACAGGCTCCACAGATACGCAGTATTTT,CASSPTGSTDTQYF